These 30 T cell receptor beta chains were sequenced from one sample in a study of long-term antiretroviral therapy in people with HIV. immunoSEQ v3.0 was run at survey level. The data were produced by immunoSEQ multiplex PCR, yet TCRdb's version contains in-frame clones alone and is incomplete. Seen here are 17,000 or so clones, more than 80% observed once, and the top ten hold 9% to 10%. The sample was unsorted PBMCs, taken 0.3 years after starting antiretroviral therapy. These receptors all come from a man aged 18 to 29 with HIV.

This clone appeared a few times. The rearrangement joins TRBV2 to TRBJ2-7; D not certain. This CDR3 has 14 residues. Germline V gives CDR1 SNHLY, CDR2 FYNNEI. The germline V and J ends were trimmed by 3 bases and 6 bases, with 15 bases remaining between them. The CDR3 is CASSDGWAQSEQYV. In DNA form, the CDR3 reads TGTGCCAGCAGTGATGGTTGGGCTCAAAGCGAGCAGTACGTC.

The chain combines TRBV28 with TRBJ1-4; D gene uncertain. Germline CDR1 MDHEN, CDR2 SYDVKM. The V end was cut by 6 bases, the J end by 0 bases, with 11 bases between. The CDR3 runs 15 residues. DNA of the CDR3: TGTGCCAGCAGCCGCTCATCGTCAACTAATGAAAAACTGTTTTTT. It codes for CASSRSSSTNEKLFF.

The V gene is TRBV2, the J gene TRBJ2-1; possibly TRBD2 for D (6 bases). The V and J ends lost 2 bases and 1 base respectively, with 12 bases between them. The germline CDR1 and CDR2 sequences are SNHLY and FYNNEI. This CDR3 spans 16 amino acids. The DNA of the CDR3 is TGTGCCAGCAGTGAACTCCCTGGGGGGTCCTACAATGAGCAGTTCTTC. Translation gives CASSELPGGSYNEQFF.

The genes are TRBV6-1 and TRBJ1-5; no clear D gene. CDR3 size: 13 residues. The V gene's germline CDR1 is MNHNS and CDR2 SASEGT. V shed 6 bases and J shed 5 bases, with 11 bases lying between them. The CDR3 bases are TGTGCCAGCAGGCGGGCAGACTATCAGCCCCAGCATTTT. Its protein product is CASRRADYQPQHF.

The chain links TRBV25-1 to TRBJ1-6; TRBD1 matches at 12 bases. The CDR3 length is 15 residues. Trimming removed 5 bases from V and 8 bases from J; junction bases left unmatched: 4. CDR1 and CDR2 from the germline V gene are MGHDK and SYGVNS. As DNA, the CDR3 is TGTGCCAGCAGTTCCGGGACAGGGGGCGATTCACCCCTCCACTTT. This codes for CASSSGTGGDSPLHF.

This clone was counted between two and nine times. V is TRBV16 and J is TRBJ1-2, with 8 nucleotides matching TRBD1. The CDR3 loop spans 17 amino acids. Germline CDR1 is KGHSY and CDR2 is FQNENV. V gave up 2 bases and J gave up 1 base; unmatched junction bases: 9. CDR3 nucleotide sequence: TGTGCCAGCAGCCAAGAGGGACAGGAGCTGTTTAACTATGGCTACACCTTC. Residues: CASSQEGQELFNYGYTF.

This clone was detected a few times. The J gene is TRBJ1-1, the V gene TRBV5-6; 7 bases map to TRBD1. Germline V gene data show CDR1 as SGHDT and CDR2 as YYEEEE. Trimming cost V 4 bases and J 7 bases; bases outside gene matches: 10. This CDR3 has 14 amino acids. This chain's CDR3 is CASSPLSDRIEAFF. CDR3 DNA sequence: TGTGCCAGCAGCCCGCTATCGGACAGGATTGAAGCTTTCTTT.

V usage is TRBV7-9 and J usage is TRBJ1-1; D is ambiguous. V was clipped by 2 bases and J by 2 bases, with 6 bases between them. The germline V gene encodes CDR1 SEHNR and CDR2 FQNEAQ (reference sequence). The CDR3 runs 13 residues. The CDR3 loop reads CASSLLGNTEAFF. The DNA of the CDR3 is TGTGCCAGCAGCTTATTGGGCAACACTGAAGCTTTCTTT.

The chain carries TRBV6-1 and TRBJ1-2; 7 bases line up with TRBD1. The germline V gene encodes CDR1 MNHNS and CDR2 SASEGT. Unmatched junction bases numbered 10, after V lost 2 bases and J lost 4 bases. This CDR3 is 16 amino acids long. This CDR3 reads CASSERSGTEGYGYTF. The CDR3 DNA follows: TGTGCCAGCAGTGAAAGGTCAGGGACAGAAGGCTATGGCTACACCTTC.

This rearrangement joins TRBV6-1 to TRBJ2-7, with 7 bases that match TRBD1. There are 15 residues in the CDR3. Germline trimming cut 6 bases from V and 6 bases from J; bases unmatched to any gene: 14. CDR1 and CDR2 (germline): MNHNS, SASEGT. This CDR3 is CASRLTGITGGEQYF. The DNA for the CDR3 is TGTGCCAGCAGACTGACAGGGATCACCGGCGGCGAGCAGTACTTC.

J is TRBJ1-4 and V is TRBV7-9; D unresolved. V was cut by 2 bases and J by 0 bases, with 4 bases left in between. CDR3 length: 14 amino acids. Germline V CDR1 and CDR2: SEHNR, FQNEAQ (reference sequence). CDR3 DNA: TGTGCCAGCAGCTTAAGGACAACTAATGAAAAACTGTTTTTT. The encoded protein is CASSLRTTNEKLFF.

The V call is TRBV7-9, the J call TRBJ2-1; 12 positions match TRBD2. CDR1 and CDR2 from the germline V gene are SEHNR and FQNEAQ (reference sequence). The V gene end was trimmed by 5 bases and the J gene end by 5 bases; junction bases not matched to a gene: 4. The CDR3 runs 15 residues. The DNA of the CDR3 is TGTGCCAGCAGCAGGACTAGCGGGGTGAACAATGAGCAGTTCTTC. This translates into CASSRTSGVNNEQFF.

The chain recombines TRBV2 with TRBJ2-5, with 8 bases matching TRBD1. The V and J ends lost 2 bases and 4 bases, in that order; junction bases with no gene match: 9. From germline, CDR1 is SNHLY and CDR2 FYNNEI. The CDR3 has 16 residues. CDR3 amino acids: CASSERAGGAGETQYF. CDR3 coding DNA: TGTGCCAGCAGTGAACGGGCAGGGGGCGCGGGAGAGACCCAGTACTTC.

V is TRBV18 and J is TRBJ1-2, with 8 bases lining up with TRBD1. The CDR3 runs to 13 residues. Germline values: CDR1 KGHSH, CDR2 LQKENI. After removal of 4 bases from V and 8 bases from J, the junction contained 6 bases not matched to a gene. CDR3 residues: CASSQLTGDGYTF. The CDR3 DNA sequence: TGTGCCAGCTCACAATTGACAGGGGACGGCTACACCTTC.

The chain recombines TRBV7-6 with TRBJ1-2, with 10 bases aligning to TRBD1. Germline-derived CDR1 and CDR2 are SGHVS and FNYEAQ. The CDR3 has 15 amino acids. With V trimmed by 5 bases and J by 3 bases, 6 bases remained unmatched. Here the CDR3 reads CASSPGQGDDYGYTF. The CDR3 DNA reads TGTGCCAGCAGCCCCGGACAGGGGGACGACTATGGCTACACCTTC.

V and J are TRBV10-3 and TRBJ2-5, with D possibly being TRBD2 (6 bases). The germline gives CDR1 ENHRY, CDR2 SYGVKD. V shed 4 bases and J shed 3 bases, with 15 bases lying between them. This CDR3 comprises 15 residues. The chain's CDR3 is CAISVRRGLKETQYF. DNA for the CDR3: TGTGCCATCAGTGTGAGGCGGGGCCTAAAAGAGACCCAGTACTTC.

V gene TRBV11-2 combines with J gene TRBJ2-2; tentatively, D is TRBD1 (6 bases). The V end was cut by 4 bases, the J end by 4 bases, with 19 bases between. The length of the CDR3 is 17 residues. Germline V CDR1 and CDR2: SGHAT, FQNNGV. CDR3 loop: CASSSEGGISATGELFF. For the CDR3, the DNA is TGTGCCAGCAGCTCAGAAGGGGGTATATCGGCCACCGGGGAGCTGTTTTTT. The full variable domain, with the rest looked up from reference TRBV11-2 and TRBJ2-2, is EAGVAQSPRYKIIEKRQSVAFWCNPISGHATLYWYQQILGQGPKLLIQFQNNGVVDDSQLPKDRFSAERLKGVDSTLKIQPAKLEDSAVYLCASSSEGGISATGELFFGEGSRLTVL.

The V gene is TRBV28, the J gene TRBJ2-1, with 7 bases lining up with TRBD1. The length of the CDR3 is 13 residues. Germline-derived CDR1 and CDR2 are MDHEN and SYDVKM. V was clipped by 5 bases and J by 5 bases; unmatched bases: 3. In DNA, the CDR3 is TGTGCCAGCAGTGAGGGGACAGACAATGAGCAGTTCTTC. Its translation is CASSEGTDNEQFF. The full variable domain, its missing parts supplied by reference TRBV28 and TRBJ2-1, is DVKVTQSSRYLVKRTGEKVFLECVQDMDHENMFWYRQDPGLGLRLIYFSYDVKMKEKGDIPEGYSVSREKKERFSLILESASTNQTSMYLCASSEGTDNEQFFGPGTRLTVL.

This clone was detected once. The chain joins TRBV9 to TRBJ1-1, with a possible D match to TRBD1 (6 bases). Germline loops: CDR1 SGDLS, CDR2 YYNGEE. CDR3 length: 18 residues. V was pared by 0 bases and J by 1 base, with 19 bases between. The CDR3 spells CASSVGIQGGESNTEAFF. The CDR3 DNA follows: TGTGCCAGCAGCGTAGGAATCCAAGGGGGGGAGTCGAACACTGAAGCTTTCTTT. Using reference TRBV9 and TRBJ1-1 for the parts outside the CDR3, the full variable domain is DSGVTQTPKHLITATGQRVTLRCSPRSGDLSVYWYQQSLDQGLQFLIQYYNGEERAKGNILERFSAQQFPDLHSELNLSSLELGDSALYFCASSVGIQGGESNTEAFFGQGTRLTVV.

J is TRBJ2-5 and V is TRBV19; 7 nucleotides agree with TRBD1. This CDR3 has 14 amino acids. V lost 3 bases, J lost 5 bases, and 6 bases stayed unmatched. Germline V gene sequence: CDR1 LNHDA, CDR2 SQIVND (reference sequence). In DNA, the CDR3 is TGTGCCAGTAGTATTGACGGCAGGGGGGAGACCCAGTACTTC. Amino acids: CASSIDGRGETQYF.

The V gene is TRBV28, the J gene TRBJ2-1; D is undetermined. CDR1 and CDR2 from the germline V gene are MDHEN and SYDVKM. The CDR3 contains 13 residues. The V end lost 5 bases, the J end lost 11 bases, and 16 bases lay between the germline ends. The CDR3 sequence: CASSARHENQQFF. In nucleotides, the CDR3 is TGTGCCAGCAGTGCCCGGCACGAAAACCAGCAGTTCTTC.

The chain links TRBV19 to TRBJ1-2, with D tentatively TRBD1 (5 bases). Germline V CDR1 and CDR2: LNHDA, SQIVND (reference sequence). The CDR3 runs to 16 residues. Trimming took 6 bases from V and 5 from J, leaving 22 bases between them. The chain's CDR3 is CASSRAGSDSHYGYTF. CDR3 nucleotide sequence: TGTGCCAGTAGCAGAGCGGGGTCCGACAGCCATTATGGCTACACCTTC. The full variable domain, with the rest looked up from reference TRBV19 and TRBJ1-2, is DGGITQSPKYLFRKEGQNVTLSCEQNLNHDAMYWYRQDPGQGLRLIYYSQIVNDFQKGDIAEGYSVSREKKESFPLTVTSAQKNPTAFYLCASSRAGSDSHYGYTFGSGTRLTVV.

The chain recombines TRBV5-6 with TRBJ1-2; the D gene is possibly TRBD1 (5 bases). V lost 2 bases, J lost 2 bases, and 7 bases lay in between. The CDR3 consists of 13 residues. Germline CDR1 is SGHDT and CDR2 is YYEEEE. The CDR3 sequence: CASSFQGNYGYTF. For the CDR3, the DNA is TGTGCCAGCAGCTTCCAGGGAAACTATGGCTACACCTTC.

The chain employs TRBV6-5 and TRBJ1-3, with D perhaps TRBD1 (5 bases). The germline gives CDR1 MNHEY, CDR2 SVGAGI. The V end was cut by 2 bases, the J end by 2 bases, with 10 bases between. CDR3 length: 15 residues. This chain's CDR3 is CASSYVLGAGNTIYF. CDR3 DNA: TGTGCCAGCAGTTACGTGTTGGGGGCTGGAAACACCATATATTTT.

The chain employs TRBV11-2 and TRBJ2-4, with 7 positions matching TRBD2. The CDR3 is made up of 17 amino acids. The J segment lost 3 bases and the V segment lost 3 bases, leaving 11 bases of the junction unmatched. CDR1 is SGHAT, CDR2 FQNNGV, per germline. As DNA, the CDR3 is TGTGCCAGCAGCTTTCCCCTAGGACTAGAGGGCAAAAACATTCAGTACTTC. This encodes CASSFPLGLEGKNIQYF.

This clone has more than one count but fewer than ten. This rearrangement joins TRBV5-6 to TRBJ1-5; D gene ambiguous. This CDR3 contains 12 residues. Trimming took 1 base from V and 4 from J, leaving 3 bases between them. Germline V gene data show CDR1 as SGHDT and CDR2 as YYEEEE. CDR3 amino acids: CASSLNNQPQHF. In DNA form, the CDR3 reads TGTGCCAGCAGCTTGAATAATCAGCCCCAGCATTTT.

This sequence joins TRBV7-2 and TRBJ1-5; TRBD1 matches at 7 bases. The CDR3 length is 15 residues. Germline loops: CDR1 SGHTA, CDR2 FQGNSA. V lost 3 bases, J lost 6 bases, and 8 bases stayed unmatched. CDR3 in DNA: TGTGCCAGCAGCTTCCCCGAGACAGGGTCTCAGCCCCAGCATTTT. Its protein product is CASSFPETGSQPQHF.

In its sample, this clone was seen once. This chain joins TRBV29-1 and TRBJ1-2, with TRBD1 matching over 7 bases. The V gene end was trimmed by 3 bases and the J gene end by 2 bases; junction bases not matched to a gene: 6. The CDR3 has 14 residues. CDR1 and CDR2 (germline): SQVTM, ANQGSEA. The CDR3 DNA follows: TGCAGCGTTGACACGACAGGGACCAACTATGGCTACACCTTC. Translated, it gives CSVDTTGTNYGYTF.

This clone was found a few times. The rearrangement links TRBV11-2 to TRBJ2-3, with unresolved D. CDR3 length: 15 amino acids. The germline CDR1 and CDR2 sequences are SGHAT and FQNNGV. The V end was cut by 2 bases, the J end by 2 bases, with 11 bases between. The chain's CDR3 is CASSLISGYTDTQYF. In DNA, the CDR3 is TGTGCCAGCAGCTTAATTTCCGGATACACAGATACGCAGTATTTT.

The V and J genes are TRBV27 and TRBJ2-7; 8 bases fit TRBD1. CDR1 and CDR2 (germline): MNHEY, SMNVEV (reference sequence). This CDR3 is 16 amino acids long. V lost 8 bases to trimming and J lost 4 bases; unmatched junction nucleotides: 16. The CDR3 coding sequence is TGTGCCAGCCTTGATTTTCCTCCCCGGGACAGGTACGAGCAGTACGTC. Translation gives CASLDFPPRDRYEQYV.